These 32 T cell receptor beta chains were all obtained from the same sample, sequenced in a study of metastatic and nonmetastatic thyroid tumors (TCRdb year 2020). No treatment had been received by any patient before thyroid surgery. The library was generated by PCR. The instrument given in TCRdb is Illumina HiSeq 4000. The public reads were quality trimmed at Q25 with fastp and then assembled into clones with MiXCR by TCRdb, keeping productive beta chains. The sample table holds approximately 28,000 clones, of which roughly a fifth were seen once. The leading ten clones occupy 22% of the sample. Sequencing used blood. These receptors all come from a female donor with papillary thyroid cancer or a benign thyroid nodule (not recorded which). Some clones in this sample may be carry-over from other donors' samples.

This clone was recorded a few times. CDR3 coding DNA: TGTGCCAGCCACCGAGGACTAGCGGGAGCGGGTGAGCAGTTCTTC. As protein: CASHRGLAGAGEQFF. This sequence joins TRBV6-1 and TRBJ2-1, with TRBD2 identical over 13 bases. Germline assignment: CDR1 MNHNS and CDR2 SASEGT. This CDR3 has 15 residues. V shed 8 bases, J shed 9 bases, and the junction held 10 bases outside the gene matches.

This chain uses TRBV26 with TRBJ2-3; the table's TRBD2 call for D was not verified on the DNA. TRBV26 is described as a pseudogene. The CDR3 totals 19 residues. CDR3 in amino acids: CASSWRGLAGGPGTDTQYF. CDR3 DNA sequence: TGTGCCAGCAGTTGGAGAGGCCTAGCGGGAGGGCCTGGCACAGATACGCAGTATTTT.

This chain connects TRBV5-4 to TRBJ2-2; 9 nucleotides line up with TRBD1. Losses at the gene ends were 4 bases for V and 9 bases for J; bases not matched to a gene: 10. The CDR3 has 15 residues. The V gene's germline CDR1 is SGHNT and CDR2 YYREEE (reference sequence). The CDR3 sequence is CASSKDRGGDRELFF. CDR3 sequence (DNA): TGTGCCAGCAGCAAGGACAGGGGCGGGGACCGGGAGCTGTTTTTT.

The sample holds many counts of this clone. The CDR3 is CASSLVGSNEQFF. The CDR3 nucleotides are TGCGCCAGCAGCTTGGTAGGGAGCAATGAGCAGTTCTTC. V gene TRBV5-1 combines with J gene TRBJ2-1; maybe TRBD2 (5 bases). The CDR3 has 13 amino acids. Trimming cost V 0 bases and J 6 bases, with 7 bases left between them. CDR1 is SGHRS and CDR2 is YFSETQ in the germline V gene. Variable domain in full (rest from reference TRBV5-1 and TRBJ2-1): KAGVTQTPRYLIKTRGQQVTLSCSPISGHRSVSWYQQTPGQGLQFLFEYFSETQRNKGNFPGRFSGRQFSNSRSEMNVSTLELGDSALYLCASSLVGSNEQFFGPGTRLTVL.

This clone was seen many times. The chain employs TRBV29-1 and TRBJ1-2; 11 bases are a match to TRBD1. The CDR3 runs to 12 residues. The ends lost 4 bases at V and 7 bases at J; junction bases unmatched: 2. Germline V CDR1 and CDR2: SQVTM, ANQGSEA. CDR3 loop: CSVAGQGGGYTF. CDR3 DNA: TGCAGCGTTGCGGGACAGGGGGGTGGCTACACCTTC.

This clone was recorded many times. The V gene is TRBV5-1, the J gene TRBJ2-1; D not resolved. The CDR3 totals 14 residues. Trimming left V 0 bases short and J 7 bases short, with 11 bases between. Germline loops: CDR1 SGHRS, CDR2 YFSETQ. CDR3 sequence (DNA): TGCGCCAGCAGCTTGGATGGCAGGACGAATGAGCAGTTCTTC. Translation gives CASSLDGRTNEQFF.

About this clone: A much larger clone lies one base from this, so it may be a read error. Additional DNA sequences in this sample encode the identical CDR3. The V and J genes are TRBV5-1 and TRBJ1-2; the D gene is possibly TRBD1 (5 bases). CDR1 and CDR2 (germline): SGHRS, YFSETQ. This CDR3 comprises 16 residues. CDR3 loop: CASSPVGGLPGDGYTF. CDR3 coding DNA: TGTGCCAGCAGCCCTGTTGGGGGTCTCCCTGGGGATGGCTACACCTTC.

This clone was seen repeatedly, ten times or more. The chain combines TRBV14 with TRBJ1-2; D unresolved. CDR1 SGHDN and CDR2 FVKESK come from the germline V gene. V lost 0 bases and J lost 4, with 15 bases in between. The length of the CDR3 is 16 residues. The CDR3 DNA reads TGTGCCAGCAGCCAAGAGGCGGCCTTCCGGGCCTATGGCTACACCTTC. Translation: CASSQEAAFRAYGYTF.

This clone was counted ten times or more. The chain links TRBV3-1 to TRBJ1-6; the match to TRBD1 covers 8 bases. The germline gives CDR1 LGHDT, CDR2 YNNKEL (reference sequence). V trimming: 1 base; J trimming: 4 bases; junction bases outside the gene matches: 0. The CDR3 runs 15 residues. This CDR3 is CASSQGDRYNSPLHF. CDR3 sequence (DNA): TGTGCCAGCAGCCAAGGGGACAGGTATAATTCACCCCTCCACTTT.

The V gene is TRBV6-1, the J gene TRBJ2-1, with 9 nucleotides matching TRBD2. CDR3 length equals 15 residues. V trimming: 6 bases; J trimming: 3 bases; junction bases outside the gene matches: 6. Germline assignment: CDR1 MNHNS and CDR2 SASEGT. This chain's CDR3 is CASSSSGDNYNEQFF. DNA for the CDR3: TGTGCCAGCAGCTCTAGCGGGGACAACTACAATGAGCAGTTCTTC.

The chain couples TRBV15 to TRBJ2-7; the match to TRBD1 covers 10 bases. V shed 1 base, J shed 3 bases, and the junction held 3 bases outside the gene matches. The CDR3 is 15 amino acids. Germline-derived CDR1 and CDR2 are LNHNV and YYDKDF (reference sequence). The CDR3 sequence: CATSRGTGGIYEQYF. CDR3 in DNA: TGTGCCACCAGCAGAGGGACAGGGGGGATCTACGAGCAGTACTTC.

This clone was seen at least ten times. The chain carries TRBV7-2 and TRBJ1-5, with 8 bases that match TRBD1. Germline lookup yields CDR1 SGHTA and CDR2 FQGNSA. The CDR3 runs 15 residues. V gave up 1 base and J gave up 4 bases; unmatched junction bases: 3. CDR3 sequence (DNA): TGTGCCAGCAGCTTAGTCACAGGGGGTAATCAGCCCCAGCATTTT. It codes for CASSLVTGGNQPQHF.

This clone turned up a few times. V and J are TRBV28 and TRBJ2-6; D is possibly TRBD2 (5 bases). The germline V gene encodes CDR1 MDHEN and CDR2 SYDVKM. Trimming stripped 6 bases from V and 6 bases from J, with 15 bases between. This CDR3 is built from 15 residues. As DNA, the CDR3 is TGTGCCAGCAGCCCCGGAGGCCCCGAGGCCAACGTCCTGACTTTC. Amino acids: CASSPGGPEANVLTF. Full variable domain (missing parts from reference TRBV28 and TRBJ2-6): DVKVTQSSRYLVKRTGEKVFLECVQDMDHENMFWYRQDPGLGLRLIYFSYDVKMKEKGDIPEGYSVSREKKERFSLILESASTNQTSMYLCASSPGGPEANVLTFGAGSRLTVL.

CDR3 sequence (DNA): TGTGCCAGCAGTGTACAGGGTCCCTATGGCTACACCTTC. Its protein is CASSVQGPYGYTF. The chain couples TRBV28 to TRBJ1-2, with D possibly matching TRBD1 (6 bases). V was trimmed by 5 bases and J by 4 bases, leaving 11 bases between them. Germline loops: CDR1 MDHEN, CDR2 SYDVKM. The CDR3 spans 13 residues.

This clone was observed at least ten times. This chain uses TRBV18 with TRBJ1-5; TRBD1 matches at 7 bases. The CDR3 contains 16 residues. The ends lost 4 bases at V and 6 bases at J; junction bases unmatched: 12. Germline lookup yields CDR1 KGHSH and CDR2 LQKENI. The CDR3 protein is CASSQTPGGDGQPQHF. DNA of the CDR3: TGTGCCAGCTCACAAACACCAGGGGGTGATGGTCAGCCCCAGCATTTT.

The rearrangement joins TRBV11-2 to TRBJ2-1; D is undetermined. The CDR3 is 12 amino acids. The V end was cut by 6 bases, the J end by 9 bases, with 12 bases between. Germline loops: CDR1 SGHAT, CDR2 FQNNGV. Written as DNA, the CDR3 is TGTGCCAGCAGTACCCCCCGTGGTGAGCAGTTCTTC. This codes for CASSTPRGEQFF.

This clone was observed many times. The genes are TRBV3-1 and TRBJ2-3; 7 positions agree with TRBD1. J lost 1 base, V lost 7 bases, and 5 bases had no gene match. The CDR3 extends over 14 amino acids. CDR1 is LGHDT, CDR2 YNNKEL, per germline (reference sequence). In DNA form, the CDR3 reads TGTGCCAGCAAGCGACAGGGTGGCACAGATACGCAGTATTTT. Translating gives CASKRQGGTDTQYF.

V and J are TRBV12-3 or TRBV12-4 and TRBJ2-2; D might be TRBD1 (5 bases). The CDR3 consists of 12 residues. V was cut by 8 bases and J by 9 bases, with 13 bases left in between. The CDR3 sequence: CASGAIVRELFF. The CDR3 DNA sequence: TGTGCCAGCGGGGCTATCGTCCGGGAGCTGTTTTTT.

This CDR3 reads CASSSIHRSSSEQFF. CDR3 in DNA: TGTGCCAGCAGTTCGATACATCGGTCTTCCAGTGAGCAGTTCTTC. The rearrangement joins TRBV27 to TRBJ2-1; D is ambiguous. CDR1 is MNHEY, CDR2 SMNVEV, per germline (reference sequence). This CDR3 has 15 residues. Trimming cost V 4 bases and J 9 bases, with 19 bases left between them.

This clone was observed at least ten times. The chain has TRBV7-2 and TRBJ2-1; D uncertain. CDR3 length equals 13 residues. The ends were cut back, 2 bases at V and 8 bases at J, with 10 bases in the middle. Germline V gene lookup returns CDR1 SGHTA and CDR2 FQGNSA. As DNA, the CDR3 is TGTGCCAGCAGCTTAACGGGCTCCGATGAGCAGTTCTTC. This codes for CASSLTGSDEQFF.

The chain links TRBV6-1 to TRBJ2-7; D is unclear. The CDR3 sequence is 13 residues long. Trimming left V 6 bases short and J 4 bases short, with 13 bases between. From germline, CDR1 is MNHNS and CDR2 SASEGT. CDR3 in DNA: TGTGCCAGCAGCCTCACCTGGGAATACGAGCAGTACTTC. It specifies CASSLTWEYEQYF.

Worth noting for this clone: Germline is not matched at one junction end, which may reflect a read error. This sample also contains other DNA sequences that code for the same CDR3. V usage is TRBV7-2 and J usage is TRBJ2-1; perhaps TRBD2 as D (6 bases). CDR1 is SGHTA, CDR2 FQGNSA, per germline. This CDR3 spans 13 amino acids. The CDR3 region has the DNA TGCGCCAGCAGTGCAGGAGGGTGGGCTGAGCAGTTCTTC. Its protein is CASSAGGWAEQFF.

This clone was detected many times. The chain combines TRBV6-1 with TRBJ1-2; TRBD1 might be the D (5 bases). V was cut by 5 bases and J by 0 bases, with 10 bases left in between. There are 14 residues in the CDR3. Germline V gene data show CDR1 as MNHNS and CDR2 as SASEGT. The chain's CDR3 is CASSSVTANYGYTF. The CDR3 DNA reads as TGTGCCAGCAGTTCCGTGACAGCTAACTATGGCTACACCTTC.

The chain combines TRBV20-1 with TRBJ1-2, with 10 bases that match TRBD1. V dropped 0 bases and J dropped 8; count of bases not matched to a gene: 9. Germline V gene data show CDR1 as DFQATT and CDR2 as SNEGSKA (reference sequence). CDR3 length equals 15 residues. CDR3 DNA sequence: TGCAGTGCTAGAGATGGACAGGGGGAGGCGCGAGGCTACACCTTC. Translated: CSARDGQGEARGYTF.

The CDR3 region has the DNA TGTGCCAGCAGCGCCTTCGGTAGCAAAGAGACCCAGTACTTC. Protein sequence: CASSAFGSKETQYF. The V call is TRBV11-3, the J call TRBJ2-5; no reliable D call. Per germline, CDR1 SGHNT and CDR2 YENEEA. Trimming left V 5 bases short and J 3 bases short, with 13 bases between. The CDR3 runs 14 residues.

Only a few counts were recorded for this clone. The chain links TRBV5-1 to TRBJ1-2, with 8 bases that match TRBD1. CDR3 size: 14 residues. The germline CDR1 and CDR2 sequences are SGHRS and YFSETQ. The V and J ends lost 4 bases and 4 bases, in that order; junction bases with no gene match: 6. In nucleotides, the CDR3 is TGCGCCAGCAGCCTCGGGACAGGTCTCTATGGCTACACCTTC. The encoded protein is CASSLGTGLYGYTF.

This clone was recorded many times. The chain uses TRBV2 and TRBJ1-4; 9 bases align to TRBD1. Per germline, CDR1 SNHLY and CDR2 FYNNEI. This CDR3 has 13 residues. Losses at the gene ends were 6 bases for V and 12 bases for J; bases not matched to a gene: 8. CDR3 protein: CASSENTGGQLFF. The CDR3, as DNA: TGTGCCAGCAGCGAAAATACAGGGGGCCAACTGTTTTTT. The complete variable domain, with remaining parts taken from reference TRBV2 and TRBJ1-4, reads EPEVTQTPSHQVTQMGQEVILRCVPISNHLYFYWYRQILGQKVEFLVSFYNNEISEKSEIFDDQFSVERPDGSNFTLKIRSTKLEDSAMYFCASSENTGGQLFFGSGTQLSVL.

This clone was observed many times. The rearrangement joins TRBV5-1 to TRBJ2-1, with D hard to call. The CDR3 contains 13 residues. Germline values: CDR1 SGHRS, CDR2 YFSETQ. V was cut by 4 bases and J by 6 bases, with 11 bases left in between. The CDR3 region is CASSISVGNEQFF. In nucleotides, the CDR3 is TGCGCCAGCAGCATATCGGTCGGCAATGAGCAGTTCTTC.

The chain combines TRBV6-1 with TRBJ2-3, with 9 bases aligning to TRBD2. Germline assignment: CDR1 MNHNS and CDR2 SASEGT. V gave up 4 bases and J gave up 2 bases; unmatched junction bases: 7. This CDR3 contains 16 residues. For the CDR3, the DNA is TGTGCCAGCAGTGGCCTGAGGACTAGCGACACAGATACGCAGTATTTT. It is translated as CASSGLRTSDTDTQYF.

The chain employs TRBV5-5 and TRBJ1-1, with D uncertain. V was clipped by 0 bases and J by 4 bases, with 10 bases between them. The CDR3 loop spans 14 amino acids. Germline assignment: CDR1 SGHKS and CDR2 YYEKEE (reference sequence). The CDR3 bases are TGTGCCAGCAGCTTGGGATGGATCGGCACTGAAGCTTTCTTT. Protein product: CASSLGWIGTEAFF.

Only a few counts were recorded for this clone. A much larger clone lies a single base off, so this may be a read error. Distinct nucleotide sequences in the sample also encode this CDR3. This chain joins TRBV18 and TRBJ1-1; maybe TRBD1 (6 bases). Trimming pared 5 bases from V and 8 bases from J, leaving 12 bases between. CDR3 size: 12 residues. Germline V lookup: CDR1 KGHSH, CDR2 LQKENI. CDR3 coding DNA: TGTGCCAGCTCAGCCCCAGACAGGGAAGCTTTCTTT. As protein: CASSAPDREAFF.

The sample holds many counts of this clone. The chain couples TRBV12-3 or TRBV12-4 to TRBJ2-2; 12 nucleotides match TRBD2. The length of the CDR3 is 16 residues. With 5 bases clipped from V and 2 bases from J, the junction kept 3 bases outside the gene matches. CDR3: CASSGTSGFNTGELFF. For the CDR3, the DNA is TGTGCCAGCAGTGGGACTAGCGGGTTTAACACCGGGGAGCTGTTTTTT.